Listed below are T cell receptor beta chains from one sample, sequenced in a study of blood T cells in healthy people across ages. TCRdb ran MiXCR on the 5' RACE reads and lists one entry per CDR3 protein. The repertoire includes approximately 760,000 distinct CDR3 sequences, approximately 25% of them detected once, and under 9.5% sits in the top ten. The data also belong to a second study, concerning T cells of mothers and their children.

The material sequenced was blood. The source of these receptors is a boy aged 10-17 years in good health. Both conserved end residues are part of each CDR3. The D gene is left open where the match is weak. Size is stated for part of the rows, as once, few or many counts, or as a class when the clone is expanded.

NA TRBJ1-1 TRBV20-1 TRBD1 CSALDRGTGHTEAFF TGCAGTGCTCTGGACAGGGGGACGGGGCACACTGAAGCTTTCTTT
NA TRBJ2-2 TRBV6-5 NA CASSGTQTGELFF TGTGCCAGCAGTGGAACACAAACCGGGGAGCTGTTTTTT
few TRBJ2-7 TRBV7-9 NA CASSFVNEQYF TGTGCCAGCAGCTTTGTGAACGAGCAGTACTTC
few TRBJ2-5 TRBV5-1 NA CASSLGDRGSQETQYF TGCGCCAGCAGCTTGGGAGATCGGGGGTCCCAAGAGACCCAGTACTTC
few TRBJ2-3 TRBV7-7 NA CASSPGPHTDTQYF TGTGCTAGCAGTCCGGGACCACACACAGATACGCAGTATTTT
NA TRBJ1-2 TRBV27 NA CASSPDGGDYTF TGTGCCAGCAGTCCGGACGGGGGGGACTACACCTTC
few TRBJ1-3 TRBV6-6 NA CASSYPKGVSDTIYF TGTGCCAGCAGTTACCCAAAGGGAGTTTCGGACACCATATATTTT
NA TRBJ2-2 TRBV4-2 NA CASGGPNTGGLFF TGTGCCAGTGGGGGACCGAACACCGGGGGGCTGTTTTTT
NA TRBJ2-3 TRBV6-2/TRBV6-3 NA CASSLLPDGTDTQYF TGTGCCAGCAGCCTATTACCGGACGGCACAGATACGCAGTATTTT
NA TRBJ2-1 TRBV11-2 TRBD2 CASSLSGGRNQEQFF TGTGCCAGCAGCCTTAGCGGGGGGAGGAATCAGGAGCAGTTCTTC
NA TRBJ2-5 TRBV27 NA CASSFVGGEETQYF TGTGCCAGCAGTTTTGTAGGAGGGGAAGAGACCCAGTACTTC
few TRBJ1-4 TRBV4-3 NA CASSQGGEVWDEKLFF TGCGCCAGCAGCCAGGGGGGCGAAGTGTGGGATGAAAAACTGTTTTTT
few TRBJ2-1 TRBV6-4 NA CASSTTVSSVYNEQFF TGTGCCAGCAGCACGACGGTCTCTAGCGTATACAATGAGCAGTTCTTC
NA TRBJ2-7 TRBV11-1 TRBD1 CASSEDRLIYEQYF TGTGCCAGCAGCGAGGACAGGTTGATCTACGAGCAGTACTTC
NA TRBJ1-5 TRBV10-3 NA CAISEQDGRLNQPQHF TGTGCCATCAGTGAGCAGGATGGTCGCCTCAATCAGCCCCAGCATTTT
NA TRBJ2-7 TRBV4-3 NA CASSQDSYGANSYEQYF TGCGCCAGCAGCCAAGATTCGTACGGGGCGAACTCCTACGAGCAGTACTTC
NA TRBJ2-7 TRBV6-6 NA CASTPSGAEKYEQYF TGTGCCAGCACTCCGAGTGGGGCCGAGAAGTACGAGCAGTACTTC
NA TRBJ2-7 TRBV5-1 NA CASSLAGQIYEQYF TGCGCCAGCAGCTTGGCCGGACAGATCTACGAGCAGTACTTC
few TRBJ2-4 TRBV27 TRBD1 CASSLRQGVANIQYF TGTGCCAGCAGTTTACGACAGGGGGTCGCAAACATTCAGTACTTC
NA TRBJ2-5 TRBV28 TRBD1 CASREQKGQGYQETQYF TGTGCCAGTAGGGAACAAAAAGGACAGGGGTACCAAGAGACCCAGTACTTC
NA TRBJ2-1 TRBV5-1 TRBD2 CASSLQPAGLAGVNEQFF TGCGCCAGCAGCTTGCAACCCGCGGGACTAGCGGGAGTGAATGAGCAGTTCTTC
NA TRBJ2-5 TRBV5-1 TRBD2 CASSLPHGLAGAQETQYF TGCGCCAGCAGCTTGCCCCATGGACTAGCGGGGGCTCAAGAGACCCAGTACTTC
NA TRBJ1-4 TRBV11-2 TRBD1 CASSSRGEGEKLFF TGTGCCAGCAGCAGCAGGGGGGAAGGTGAAAAACTGTTTTTT
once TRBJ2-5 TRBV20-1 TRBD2 CSVGTSGLQETQYF TGCAGTGTAGGGACTAGTGGGCTGCAAGAGACCCAGTACTTC
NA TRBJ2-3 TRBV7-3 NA CASSSRPSKLDTQYF TGTGCCAGCAGCTCCCGGCCGTCGAAGTTAGATACGCAGTATTTT
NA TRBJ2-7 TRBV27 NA CASTLNYEQYF TGTGCCAGCACTCTAAACTACGAGCAGTACTTC
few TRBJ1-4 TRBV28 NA CASSSGILVEKLFF TGTGCCAGCAGTTCAGGGATTTTGGTTGAAAAACTGTTTTTT
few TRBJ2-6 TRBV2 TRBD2 CASSGLAGVFGANVLTF TGTGCCAGCAGTGGACTAGCGGGAGTGTTCGGGGCCAACGTCCTGACTTTC
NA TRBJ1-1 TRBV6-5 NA CASSYGISSTEAFF TGTGCCAGCAGTTACGGTATCTCTTCCACTGAAGCTTTCTTT
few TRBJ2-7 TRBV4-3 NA CASSQDGEYYEQYF TGCGCCAGCAGCCAAGATGGGGAGTACTACGAGCAGTACTTC
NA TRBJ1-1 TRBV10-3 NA CAISGEMNTEAFF TGTGCCATCAGTGGTGAGATGAACACTGAAGCTTTCTTT
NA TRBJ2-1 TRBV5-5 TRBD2 CASSSIAGHDNEQFF TGTGCCAGCAGCTCTATAGCGGGACACGACAATGAGCAGTTCTTC
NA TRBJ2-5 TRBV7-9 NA CASSLEYREETQYF TGTGCCAGCAGCTTAGAGTACAGGGAAGAGACCCAGTACTTC
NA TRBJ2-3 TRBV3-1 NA CASRERFTDTQYF TGTGCCAGCAGGGAGAGATTCACAGATACGCAGTATTTT
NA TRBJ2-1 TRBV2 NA CASSQPGTAAHEQFF TGTGCCAGCAGTCAACCGGGAACTGCTGCCCATGAGCAGTTCTTC
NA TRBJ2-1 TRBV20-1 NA CSARGYYEQFF TGCAGTGCTAGGGGGTACTATGAGCAGTTCTTC
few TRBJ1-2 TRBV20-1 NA CSASTRDEGGYTF TGCAGTGCTAGTACCAGGGATGAGGGCGGCTACACCTTC
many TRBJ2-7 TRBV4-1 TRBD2 CASSPEEVRGGYEQYF TGCGCCAGCAGCCCTGAAGAGGTGCGCGGGGGGTACGAGCAGTACTTC
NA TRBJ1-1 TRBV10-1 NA CASVAATGTEAFF TGCGCCAGCGTGGCCGCGACTGGGACTGAAGCTTTCTTT
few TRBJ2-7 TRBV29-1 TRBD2 CSVLSSGYEQYF TGCAGCGTCCTTTCTAGCGGGTACGAGCAGTACTTC
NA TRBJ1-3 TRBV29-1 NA CSARAGSSGNTIYF TGCAGCGCCCGAGCAGGGAGCTCTGGAAACACCATATATTTT
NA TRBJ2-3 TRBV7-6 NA CASSSDGMNTDTQYF TGTGCCAGCAGCTCCGACGGGATGAACACAGATACGCAGTATTTT
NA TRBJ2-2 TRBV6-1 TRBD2 CASRALTSGRAGELFF TGTGCCAGCCGGGCATTGACTAGCGGGAGGGCCGGGGAGCTGTTTTTT
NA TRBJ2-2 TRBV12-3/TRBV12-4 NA CASSLTGRGSGELFF TGTGCCAGCAGTTTAACAGGCCGGGGAAGCGGGGAGCTGTTTTTT
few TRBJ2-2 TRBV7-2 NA CASSFRYRVYTGELFF TGTGCCAGCAGCTTCCGTTACCGCGTGTACACCGGGGAGCTGTTTTTT
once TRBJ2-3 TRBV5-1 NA CASSRTDRTSTDTQYF TGCGCCAGCAGCCGCACAGACAGGACTAGCACAGATACGCAGTATTTT
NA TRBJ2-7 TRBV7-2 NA CASSLEPDSSTYEQYF TGTGCCAGCAGCTTAGAGCCGGACTCCTCCACCTACGAGCAGTACTTC
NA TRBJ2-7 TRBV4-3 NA CASSHDPVGGLWSVEQYF TGCGCCAGCAGCCATGATCCGGTGGGGGGGCTTTGGTCTGTCGAGCAGTACTTC
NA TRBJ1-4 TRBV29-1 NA CSVEPTDGELSPEKLFF TGCAGCGTTGAACCGACAGATGGAGAACTGAGCCCCGAAAAACTGTTTTTT
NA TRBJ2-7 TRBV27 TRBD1 CASNKPGQAPYEQYF TGTGCCAGCAACAAGCCGGGACAGGCCCCCTACGAGCAGTACTTC
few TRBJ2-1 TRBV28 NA CASSPRGSRGNEQFF TGTGCCAGCAGCCCCCGTGGGTCCCGGGGCAATGAGCAGTTCTTC
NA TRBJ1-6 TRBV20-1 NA CSARDVQIGNSPLHF TGCAGTGCTAGAGACGTGCAGATCGGGAATTCACCCCTCCACTTT
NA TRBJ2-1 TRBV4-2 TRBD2 CASSQGFSGEGSGYNEQFF TGTGCCAGCAGCCAAGGGTTCAGCGGGGAAGGTTCAGGCTACAATGAGCAGTTCTTC
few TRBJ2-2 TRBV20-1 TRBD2 CSARDASGGMGGELFF TGCAGTGCTAGAGATGCTAGCGGGGGAATGGGCGGGGAGCTGTTTTTT
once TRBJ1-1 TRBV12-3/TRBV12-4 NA CTSSLGQGSVNTEAFF TGTACCAGCAGTTTAGGCCAGGGATCGGTGAACACTGAAGCTTTCTTT